The source of this T cell receptor beta chain is a study of blood T cells in healthy people across ages. Germline assignment: CDR1 MNHEY and CDR2 SVGEGT. Trimming left V 2 bases short and J 0 bases short, with 11 bases between. The CDR3 runs to 15 residues. Combining a sample-barcoded 5' primer with a J-beta primer mix, a second PCR ran for 7 to 11 cycles. Sequencing yielded, for each sample, at least 2.5 million paired-end reads carrying CDR3. TCRdb independently ran MiXCR on the 5' RACE reads; one entry per CDR3 protein. Counted here are 1.5 million to 2 million distinct CDR3 sequences, over 25% occurring once; the ten biggest clones make up 7.7%. With regard to this clonotype: No antigen is known for it.

General observations from the study: Long-lived donors carried more naive CD4+ cells and greater diversity than aged donors. With age, beta diversity per million T cells declined roughly linearly, significantly by approximately 40. Researchers judged that diversity estimates from one million T cells fell short of true values.

The clonotype originates from a woman younger than 45 in good health. This chain uses TRBV6-2 or TRBV6-3 with TRBJ2-7; tentative D call: TRBD2 (5 bases). Sequencing was carried out using blood. The CDR3 loop is CASSYVAGGSYEQYF. For the CDR3, the DNA is TGTGCCAGCAGTTACGTGGCGGGCGGCTCCTACGAGCAGTACTTC.